The next 7 T cell receptor beta chains were all read from a single sample in a study of blood T cell repertoires in COVID-19. Assay: immunoSEQ multiplex PCR; the TCRdb copy retains only in-frame clones and omits some. The sample holds tens of thousands of clones, 85% seen once. Sequencing input: peripheral blood. The receptors were sampled from a man at least 80 years old with acute or convalescent COVID-19.

The V and J genes are TRBV5-1 and TRBJ2-7; D may be TRBD1 (5 bases). Trimming removed 0 bases at V and 0 bases at J, with 10 bases between. The CDR3 runs to 15 residues. The V gene's germline CDR1 is SGHRS and CDR2 YFSETQ. CDR3 nucleotides: TGCGCCAGCAGCTTGGCAGGGTGGAGCTCCTACGAGCAGTACTTC. This encodes CASSLAGWSSYEQYF.

The CDR3 DNA reads TGTGCCAGCAGCCCCTCCCTCTCGGCGACTAGCCGGGAGTATTTT. Its protein is CASSPSLSATSREYF. The rearrangement uses TRBV7-2 and TRBJ2-3, with 7 positions matching TRBD2. The CDR3 length is 15 residues. Trimming took 5 bases from V and 13 from J; bases not matched to a gene: 18. Germline V CDR1 and CDR2: SGHTA, FQGNSA.

The J gene is TRBJ1-6, the V gene TRBV30; no clear D. V was cut by 2 bases and J by 10 bases, with 18 bases left in between. Germline V gene data show CDR1 as GTSNPN and CDR2 as SVGIG (reference sequence). The CDR3 sequence is 15 residues long. The CDR3 nucleotides read TGTGCCTGGAGTTTGGCGGGCGGCGGAATATCACCCCTCCACTTT. Its protein is CAWSLAGGGISPLHF.

V and J are TRBV30 and TRBJ2-3, with D unresolved. From germline, CDR1 is GTSNPN and CDR2 SVGIG (reference sequence). The CDR3 is made up of 14 amino acids. Between the trimmed V and J ends, which lost 3 bases and 0 bases, there was a span of 10 bases. The CDR3 sequence is CAWSGVTSTDTQYF. CDR3 coding DNA: TGTGCCTGGAGCGGAGTTACTAGCACAGATACGCAGTATTTT.

The rearrangement uses TRBV5-1 and TRBJ1-1; perhaps TRBD1 as D (5 bases). Trimming took 3 bases from V and 7 from J, leaving 19 bases between them. The germline CDR1 and CDR2 sequences are SGHRS and YFSETQ. The CDR3 totals 15 residues. The CDR3: CASSWGRGVRVEAFF. In nucleotides, the CDR3 is TGCGCCAGCAGCTGGGGGAGGGGCGTCAGAGTTGAAGCTTTCTTT.

V usage is TRBV24-1 and J usage is TRBJ2-5; the D gene is possibly TRBD2 (6 bases). With 4 bases removed from V and 5 bases from J, the gap between germline ends came to 28 bases. The CDR3 is 19 residues long. Germline V gene sequence: CDR1 KGHDR, CDR2 SFDVKD. As DNA, the CDR3 is TGTGCCACCAGTGACCCTCCCGGAGGGCACCCGACCACTTACGAGACCCAGTACTTC. Protein sequence: CATSDPPGGHPTTYETQYF.

The chain couples TRBV2 to TRBJ1-5, with D maybe TRBD1 (6 bases). V lost 4 bases and J 7 bases, leaving 14 bases between the germline ends. CDR1 is SNHLY, CDR2 FYNNEI, per germline. The CDR3 has 14 amino acids. In DNA form, the CDR3 reads TGTGCCAGCAGTGTCAGGGGACCAGGGCAGCCCCAGCATTTT. This gives the protein CASSVRGPGQPQHF.